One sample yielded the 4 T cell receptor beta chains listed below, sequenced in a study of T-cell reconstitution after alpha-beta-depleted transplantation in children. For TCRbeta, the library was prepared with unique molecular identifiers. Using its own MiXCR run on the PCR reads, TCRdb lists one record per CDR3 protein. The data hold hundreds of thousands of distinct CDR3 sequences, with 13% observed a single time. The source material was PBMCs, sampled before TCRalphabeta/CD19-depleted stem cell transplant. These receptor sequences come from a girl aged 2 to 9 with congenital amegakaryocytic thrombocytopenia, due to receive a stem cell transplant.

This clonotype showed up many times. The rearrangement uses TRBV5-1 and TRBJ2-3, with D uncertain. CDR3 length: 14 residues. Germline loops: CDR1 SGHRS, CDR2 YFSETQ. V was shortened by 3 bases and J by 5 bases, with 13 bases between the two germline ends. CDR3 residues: CASSSGGFGDTQYF. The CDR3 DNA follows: TGCGCCAGCAGCTCTGGTGGATTCGGAGATACGCAGTATTTT.

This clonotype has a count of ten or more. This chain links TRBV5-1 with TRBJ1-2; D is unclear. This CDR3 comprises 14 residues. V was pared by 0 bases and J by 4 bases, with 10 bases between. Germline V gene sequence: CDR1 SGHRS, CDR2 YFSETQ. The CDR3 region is CASSLERTLYGYTF. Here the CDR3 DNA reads TGCGCCAGCAGCTTGGAACGAACCCTCTATGGCTACACCTTC.

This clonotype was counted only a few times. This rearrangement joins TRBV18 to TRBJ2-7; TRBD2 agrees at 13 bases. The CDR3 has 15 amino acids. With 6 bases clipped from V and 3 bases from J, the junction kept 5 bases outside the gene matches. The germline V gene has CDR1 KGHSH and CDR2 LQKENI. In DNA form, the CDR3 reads TGTGCCAGCTCCCAGGGACTAGCGGGATTCTACGAGCAGTACTTC. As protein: CASSQGLAGFYEQYF.

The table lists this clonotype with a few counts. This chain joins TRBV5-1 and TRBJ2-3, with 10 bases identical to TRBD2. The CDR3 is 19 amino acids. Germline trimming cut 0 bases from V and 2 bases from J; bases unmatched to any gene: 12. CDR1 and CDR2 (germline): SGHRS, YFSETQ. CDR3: CASSLVRAGGKSYTDTQYF. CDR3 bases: TGCGCCAGCAGCTTGGTGCGAGCGGGAGGGAAATCGTACACAGATACGCAGTATTTT. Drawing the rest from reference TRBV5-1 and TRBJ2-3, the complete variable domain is KAGVTQTPRYLIKTRGQQVTLSCSPISGHRSVSWYQQTPGQGLQFLFEYFSETQRNKGNFPGRFSGRQFSNSRSEMNVSTLELGDSALYLCASSLVRAGGKSYTDTQYFGPGTRLTVL.